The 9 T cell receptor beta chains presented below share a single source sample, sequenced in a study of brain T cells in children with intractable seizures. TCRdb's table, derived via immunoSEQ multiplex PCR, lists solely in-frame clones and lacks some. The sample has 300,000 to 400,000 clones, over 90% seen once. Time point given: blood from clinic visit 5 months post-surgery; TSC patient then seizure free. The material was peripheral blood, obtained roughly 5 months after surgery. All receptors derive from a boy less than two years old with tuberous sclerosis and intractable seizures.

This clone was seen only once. The CDR3, as DNA: TGCAGCGTTACAGGGGGCAGCCCTACTAACTATGGCTACACCTTC. Its translation: CSVTGGSPTNYGYTF. This sequence joins TRBV29-1 and TRBJ1-2, with 9 nucleotides matching TRBD1. The length of the CDR3 is 15 residues. V lost 5 bases, J lost 0 bases, and 7 bases stayed unmatched. The germline V gene has CDR1 SQVTM and CDR2 ANQGSEA.

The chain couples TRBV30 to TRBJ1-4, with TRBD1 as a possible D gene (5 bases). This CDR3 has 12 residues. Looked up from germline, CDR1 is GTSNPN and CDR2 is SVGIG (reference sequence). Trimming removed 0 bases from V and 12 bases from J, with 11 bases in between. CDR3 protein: CAWSVMGGELFF. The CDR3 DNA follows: TGTGCCTGGAGTGTAATGGGGGGAGAACTGTTTTTT.

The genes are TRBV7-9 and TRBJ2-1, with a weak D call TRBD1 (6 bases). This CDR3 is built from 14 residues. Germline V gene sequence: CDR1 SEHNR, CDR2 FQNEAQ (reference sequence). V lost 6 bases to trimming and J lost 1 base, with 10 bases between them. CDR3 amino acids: CASSYRESYNEQFF. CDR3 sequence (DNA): TGTGCCAGCAGTTACAGGGAATCCTACAATGAGCAGTTCTTC.

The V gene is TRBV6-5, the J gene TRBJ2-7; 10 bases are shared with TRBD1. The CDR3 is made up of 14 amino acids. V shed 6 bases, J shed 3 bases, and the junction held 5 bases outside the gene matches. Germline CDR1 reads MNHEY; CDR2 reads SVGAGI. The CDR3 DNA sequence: TGTGCCAGCAGAACGACAGGGGGCCACTACGAGCAGTACTTC. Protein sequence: CASRTTGGHYEQYF.

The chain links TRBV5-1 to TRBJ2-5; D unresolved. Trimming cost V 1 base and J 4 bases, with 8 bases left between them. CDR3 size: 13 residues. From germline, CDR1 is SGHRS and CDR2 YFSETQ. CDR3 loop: CASSLYVRETQYF. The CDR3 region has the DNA TGCGCCAGCAGCTTGTATGTACGAGAGACCCAGTACTTC.

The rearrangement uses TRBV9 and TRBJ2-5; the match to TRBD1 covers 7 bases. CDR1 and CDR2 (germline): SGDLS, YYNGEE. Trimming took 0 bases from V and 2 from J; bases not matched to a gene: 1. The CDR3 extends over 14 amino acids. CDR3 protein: CASSVGGQQETQYF. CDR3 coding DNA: TGTGCCAGCAGCGTAGGGGGACAGCAAGAGACCCAGTACTTC.

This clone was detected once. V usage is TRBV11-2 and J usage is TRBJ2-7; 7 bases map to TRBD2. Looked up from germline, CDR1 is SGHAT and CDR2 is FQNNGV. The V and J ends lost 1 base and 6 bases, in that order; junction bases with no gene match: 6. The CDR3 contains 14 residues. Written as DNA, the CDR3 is TGTGCCAGCAGCTTAGTCGGGGGGAGAGGCGAGCAGTACTTC. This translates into CASSLVGGRGEQYF.

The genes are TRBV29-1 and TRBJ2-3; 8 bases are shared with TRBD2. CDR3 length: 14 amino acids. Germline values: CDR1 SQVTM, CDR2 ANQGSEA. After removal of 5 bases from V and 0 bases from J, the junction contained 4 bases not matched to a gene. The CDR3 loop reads CSVRRGGSTDTQYF. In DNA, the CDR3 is TGCAGCGTTAGACGGGGGGGAAGCACAGATACGCAGTATTTT.

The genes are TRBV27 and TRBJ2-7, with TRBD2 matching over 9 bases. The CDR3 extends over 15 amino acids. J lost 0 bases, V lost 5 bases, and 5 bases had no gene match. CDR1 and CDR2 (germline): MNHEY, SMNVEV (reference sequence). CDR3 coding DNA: TGTGCCAGCAGTCGGGCTAGCGGGATCTCCTACGAGCAGTACTTC. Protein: CASSRASGISYEQYF.